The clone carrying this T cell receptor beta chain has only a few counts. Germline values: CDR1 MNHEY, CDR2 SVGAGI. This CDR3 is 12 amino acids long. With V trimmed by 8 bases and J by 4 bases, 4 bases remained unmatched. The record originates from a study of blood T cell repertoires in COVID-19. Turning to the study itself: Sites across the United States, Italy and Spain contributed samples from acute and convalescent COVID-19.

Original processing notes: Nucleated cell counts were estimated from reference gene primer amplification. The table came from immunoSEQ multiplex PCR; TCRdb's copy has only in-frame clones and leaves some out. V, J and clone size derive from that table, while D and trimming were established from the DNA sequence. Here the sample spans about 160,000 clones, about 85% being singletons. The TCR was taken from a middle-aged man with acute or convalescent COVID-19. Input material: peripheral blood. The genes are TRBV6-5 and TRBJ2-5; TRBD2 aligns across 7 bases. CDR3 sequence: CASGTTRETQYF. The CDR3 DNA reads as TGTGCCAGCGGGACTACAAGAGAGACCCAGTACTTC.